This TCR beta chain was identified during a study of STAT3 mutations in large granular lymphocyte leukemia. The wider study: Roughly half the longitudinally sequenced T-LGLL patients had canonical STAT3 mutations. Overall study results and limits: Every T-LGLL patient had at least one immunodominant TCRbeta clonotype. A small but highly pathogenic clone may have been missed. Treatment regimens differed across patients between samplings.

For this clone: As yet, its antigen is unknown.

Some clones are missing from TCRdb's copy, which holds only in-frame ones; the method was immunoSEQ multiplex PCR. In the table there are over 1,500 clones, under 60% of which are singletons. The germline gives CDR1 SGHNT, CDR2 YYREEE (reference sequence). This CDR3 has 13 residues. Trimming stripped 5 bases from V and 4 bases from J, with 9 bases between. The sample was peripheral blood mononuclear cells. This sequence joins TRBV5-4 and TRBJ1-4; D remains ambiguous. This TCR was sampled from a man between 60 and 75 years old with T-cell large granular lymphocyte leukemia. Some clones in this sample may be carry-over from other donors' samples. The CDR3 here is CASRSQSNEKLFF. The CDR3 DNA is TGTGCCAGCAGATCGCAAAGTAATGAAAAACTGTTTTTT.